The 23 T cell receptor beta chains listed next were all sequenced from one sample in a study of T cell repertoires in cytomegalovirus infection. Each CDR3 protein gets one entry after TCRdb re-called the reads with MiXCR. The table has 200,000 to 300,000 distinct CDR3 sequences, roughly an eighth seen once; the top ten hold 1.5% to 2%. The sample taken for sequencing was PBMCs. These receptors were taken from a human donor in good health (CMV status not recorded). Some clones in this sample may be carry-over from other donors' samples.

This clonotype was picked up many times. This chain joins TRBV4-2 and TRBJ1-6; D uncertain. This CDR3 region has 12 residues. Trimming took off 3 bases at V and 7 bases at J, with 4 bases between the two ends. Per germline, CDR1 LGHNA and CDR2 YNFKEQ. CDR3 loop: CASSHINSPLHF. CDR3 coding DNA: TGTGCCAGCAGCCACATAAATTCACCCCTCCACTTT.

This clonotype was observed at least ten times. The chain couples TRBV6-6 to TRBJ2-5; 9 bases line up with TRBD1. Trimming removed 7 bases from V and 3 bases from J; junction bases left unmatched: 9. The germline gives CDR1 MNHNY, CDR2 SVGAGI (reference sequence). The CDR3 runs 15 residues. This CDR3 is CASIPDRGMEETQYF. CDR3 in DNA: TGTGCCAGCATCCCCGACAGGGGGATGGAAGAGACCCAGTACTTC.

This clonotype was recorded at least ten times. This chain connects TRBV5-1 to TRBJ2-7; D gene uncertain. Germline CDR1 reads SGHRS; CDR2 reads YFSETQ. The CDR3 extends over 18 amino acids. Trimming removed 0 bases from V and 0 bases from J, with 19 bases in between. The CDR3 reads CASSLVPPVGWSSYEQYF. The CDR3 nucleotides are TGCGCCAGCAGCTTGGTACCCCCGGTGGGGTGGAGCTCCTACGAGCAGTACTTC. Using reference TRBV5-1 and TRBJ2-7 for the parts outside the CDR3, the full variable domain is KAGVTQTPRYLIKTRGQQVTLSCSPISGHRSVSWYQQTPGQGLQFLFEYFSETQRNKGNFPGRFSGRQFSNSRSEMNVSTLELGDSALYLCASSLVPPVGWSSYEQYFGPGTRLTVT.

The rearrangement uses TRBV5-4 and TRBJ2-1; D is possibly TRBD1 (6 bases). Germline V CDR1 and CDR2: SGHNT, YYREEE (reference sequence). The CDR3 is 16 amino acids. Trimming took 4 bases from V and 8 from J, leaving 22 bases between them. CDR3 region: CASSIGWDTRGDEQFF. The CDR3 region has the DNA TGTGCCAGCAGCATCGGGTGGGACACCCGAGGCGATGAGCAGTTCTTC.

J is TRBJ2-1 and V is TRBV18; D might be TRBD1 or TRBD2, each matching 5 bases. Trimming pared 0 bases from V and 6 bases from J, leaving 6 bases between. This CDR3 contains 13 residues. Germline V gene data show CDR1 as KGHSH and CDR2 as LQKENI. The CDR3: CASSPPGVNEQFF. The CDR3 bases are TGTGCCAGCTCACCACCGGGGGTCAATGAGCAGTTCTTC.

There are a few counts of this clonotype. The chain joins TRBV3-1 to TRBJ2-1; D unresolved. Germline CDR1 reads LGHDT; CDR2 reads YNNKEL (reference sequence). CDR3 length equals 16 residues. Trimming shortened V by 4 bases and J by 7 bases, and 20 bases separated the two germline ends. As DNA, the CDR3 is TGTGCCAGCAGCCCTGATGCCGGGTCCCGAAGGAATGAGCAGTTCTTC. It is translated as CASSPDAGSRRNEQFF.

Many counts were recorded for this clonotype. The J gene is TRBJ2-7, the V gene TRBV7-2, with D possibly being TRBD2 (7 bases). Trimming removed 7 bases from V and 2 bases from J, with 18 bases in between. The CDR3 consists of 15 residues. CDR1 is SGHTA, CDR2 FQGNSA, per germline. CDR3 amino acids: CASNQLGGGPYEQYF. The CDR3 bases are TGTGCCAGCAACCAGTTAGGGGGAGGGCCCTACGAGCAGTACTTC.

This clonotype was picked up a small number of times. The rearrangement joins TRBV6-5 to TRBJ2-6; D unresolved. Germline CDR1 is MNHEY and CDR2 is SVGAGI. With 6 bases removed from V and 1 base from J, the gap between germline ends came to 16 bases. The CDR3 loop spans 17 amino acids. The CDR3 protein is CASRVGIRVSGANVLTF. The CDR3 DNA follows: TGTGCCAGCAGAGTGGGGATTAGGGTTTCTGGGGCCAACGTCCTGACTTTC.

J is TRBJ2-3 and V is TRBV20-1; 8 nucleotides line up with TRBD2. CDR1 and CDR2 from the germline V gene are DFQATT and SNEGSKA (reference sequence). The junction had 12 bases not matched to a gene; V was cut back by 5 bases and J by 2 bases. This CDR3 has 16 amino acids. The CDR3 DNA reads as TGCAGTGCTGGGAAAGCGGGAGTAAGCAACACAGATACGCAGTATTTT. The encoded protein is CSAGKAGVSNTDTQYF.

This clonotype was found many times. This chain uses TRBV14 with TRBJ1-4; 8 bases align to TRBD1. Germline CDR1 and CDR2: SGHDN and FVKESK. With V trimmed by 2 bases and J by 6 bases, 5 bases remained unmatched. The CDR3 has 15 amino acids. CDR3 protein: CASSQIAGGDEKLFF. The CDR3 coding sequence is TGTGCCAGCAGCCAAATTGCAGGGGGCGATGAAAAACTGTTTTTT.

This clonotype has just a few counts. This chain uses TRBV6-2 or TRBV6-3 with TRBJ2-1; a possible D gene is TRBD2 (6 bases). V was clipped by 6 bases and J by 9 bases, with 15 bases between them. CDR1 and CDR2 (germline): MNHEY, SVGEGT. The CDR3 extends over 13 amino acids. CDR3 loop: CASSPEGVGEQFF. CDR3 DNA sequence: TGTGCCAGCAGCCCGGAGGGCGTCGGTGAGCAGTTCTTC.

Only a few counts were recorded for this clonotype. This sequence joins TRBV6-6 and TRBJ2-7; the D is unclear. The CDR3 covers 12 residues. Germline assignment: CDR1 MNHNY and CDR2 SVGAGI (reference sequence). The V and J ends lost 5 bases and 6 bases respectively, with 11 bases between them. The CDR3 here is CASSPGPGEQYF. The CDR3 DNA is TGTGCCAGCAGTCCTGGTCCAGGCGAGCAGTACTTC.

This clonotype was observed at least ten times. V is TRBV9 and J is TRBJ1-5, with D possibly being TRBD1 (5 bases). V was clipped by 0 bases and J by 4 bases, with 11 bases between them. This CDR3 has 15 residues. From germline, CDR1 is SGDLS and CDR2 YYNGEE. CDR3 region: CASSVGEGRNQPQHF. The CDR3 DNA sequence: TGTGCCAGCAGCGTAGGCGAGGGACGAAATCAGCCCCAGCATTTT.

The V and J genes are TRBV7-2 and TRBJ1-2, with a weak D call TRBD1 (5 bases). V was trimmed by 9 bases and J by 2 bases, leaving 16 bases between them. The CDR3 is 14 amino acids. Germline V gene data show CDR1 as SGHTA and CDR2 as FQGNSA. The CDR3 region has the DNA TGTGCCAGTACACAAGCCGGGACCAACTATGGCTACACCTTC. Amino acids: CASTQAGTNYGYTF.

The genes are TRBV19 and TRBJ1-5; maybe TRBD1 (5 bases). The CDR3 runs 15 residues. V lost 7 bases to trimming and J lost 2 bases, with 15 bases between them. Germline CDR1 and CDR2: LNHDA and SQIVND (reference sequence). The CDR3 protein is CASTVPGRGNQPQHF. For the CDR3, the DNA is TGTGCCAGTACAGTGCCGGGGCGAGGCAATCAGCCCCAGCATTTT.

The chain joins TRBV19 to TRBJ1-5, with a tentative D call TRBD1 (6 bases). Per germline, CDR1 LNHDA and CDR2 SQIVND (reference sequence). The CDR3 loop spans 14 amino acids. The V end lost 5 bases, the J end lost 7 bases, and 15 bases lay between the germline ends. The CDR3 is CASSVQDGGQPQHF. CDR3 bases: TGTGCCAGTAGTGTCCAGGATGGGGGCCAGCCCCAGCATTTT.

This clonotype has a count of ten or more. This rearrangement joins TRBV7-2 to TRBJ2-7, with 7 positions matching TRBD1. CDR3 length equals 16 residues. In germline, CDR1 is SGHTA, CDR2 FQGNSA. V lost 0 bases, J lost 2 bases, and 7 bases stayed unmatched. The CDR3 here is CASSLAWDSSAYEQYF. The CDR3 DNA sequence: TGTGCCAGCAGCTTAGCATGGGACAGTTCCGCCTACGAGCAGTACTTC.

This clonotype was picked up many times. The chain couples TRBV7-2 to TRBJ1-5; D is undetermined. The CDR3 has 13 residues. Germline lookup yields CDR1 SGHTA and CDR2 FQGNSA. V lost 1 base to trimming and J lost 6 bases, with 7 bases between them. The CDR3 DNA reads as TGTGCCAGCAGCTTAGAAAACAGTCAGCCCCAGCATTTT. Its translation: CASSLENSQPQHF.

V is TRBV6-2 or TRBV6-3 and J is TRBJ2-2; D could derive from TRBD1 or TRBD2 (5 bases each). This CDR3 has 15 amino acids. Looked up from germline, CDR1 is MNHEY and CDR2 is SVGEGT. V was cut by 2 bases and J by 3 bases, with 10 bases left in between. The CDR3 protein is CASSYRGVDTGELFF. Written as DNA, the CDR3 is TGTGCCAGCAGTTACAGAGGGGTGGACACCGGGGAGCTGTTTTTT.

This clonotype was detected ten times or more. The chain uses TRBV30 and TRBJ1-5, with a possible D match to TRBD1 (5 bases). CDR1 is GTSNPN, CDR2 SVGIG, per germline (reference sequence). V was shortened by 4 bases and J by 5 bases, with 15 bases between the two germline ends. This CDR3 has 14 residues. CDR3 in amino acids: CAWTKGVGDQPQHF. For the CDR3, the DNA is TGTGCCTGGACCAAGGGAGTGGGGGATCAGCCCCAGCATTTT.

This clonotype was recorded many times. V and J are TRBV7-6 and TRBJ1-6; D remains ambiguous. Trimming cost V 1 base and J 13 bases, with 26 bases left between them. Germline V CDR1 and CDR2: SGHVS, FNYEAQ. The CDR3 has 18 residues. CDR3 loop: CASSLGSQSTTSPFPLHF. The DNA of the CDR3 is TGTGCCAGCAGCTTAGGAAGTCAATCGACTACTTCCCCCTTTCCCCTCCACTTT.

This clonotype was recorded many times. The gene calls are TRBV7-9 and TRBJ1-4; TRBD1 might be the D (5 bases). Germline CDR1 is SEHNR and CDR2 is FQNEAQ (reference sequence). Trimming left V 11 bases short and J 7 bases short, with 17 bases between. The length of the CDR3 is 13 residues. The CDR3: CAFGGPTAEKLFF. CDR3 bases: TGTGCCTTCGGGGGACCCACGGCTGAAAAACTGTTTTTT.

This clonotype showed up many times. The rearrangement joins TRBV7-2 to TRBJ1-4; D is undetermined. V was clipped by 2 bases and J by 3 bases, with 25 bases between them. CDR3 size: 20 residues. Germline V gene sequence: CDR1 SGHTA, CDR2 FQGNSA. CDR3 bases: TGTGCCAGCAGCTTAAGATTGGCACAAGGACGGATGTCGGCTAATGAAAAACTGTTTTTT. Its translation is CASSLRLAQGRMSANEKLFF. The full variable domain, in which reference TRBV7-2 and TRBJ1-4 provide the parts outside the CDR3, is GAGVSQSPSNKVTEKGKDVELRCDPISGHTALYWYRQSLGQGLEFLIYFQGNSAPDKSGLPSDRFSAERTGGSVSTLTIQRTQQEDSAVYLCASSLRLAQGRMSANEKLFFGSGTQLSVL.